The 10 T cell receptor beta chains given below trace back to one sample, sequenced in a study of B cell selection in AIRE deficiency. Only in-frame clones appear in the TCRdb table, and some are missing; sequencing was by immunoSEQ multiplex PCR. Among about 23,000 clones listed, 97% were seen once. Conventional CD4 T cells were sorted as CD4+CD127+ cells. The sequenced sample consisted of conventional CD4+ T cells sorted from PBMCs. All receptors come from a human donor with AIRE deficiency.

This clone was recorded only once. The rearrangement joins TRBV7-8 to TRBJ2-1; TRBD1 agrees at 7 bases. The CDR3 sequence is 15 residues long. V trimming: 5 bases; J trimming: 0 bases; junction bases outside the gene matches: 4. Germline V gives CDR1 SGHVS, CDR2 FQNEAQ. In DNA form, the CDR3 reads TGTGCCAGCAGCGCCCGGGACAGCTCCTACAATGAGCAGTTCTTC. Its protein is CASSARDSSYNEQFF.

The V and J genes are TRBV18 and TRBJ1-5; D is possibly TRBD1 (6 bases). Germline-derived CDR1 and CDR2 are KGHSH and LQKENI. This CDR3 contains 14 residues. Trimming cost V 1 base and J 4 bases, with 8 bases left between them. CDR3 DNA sequence: TGTGCCAGCTCACCACTACAGGGTAATCAGCCCCAGCATTTT. Its translation is CASSPLQGNQPQHF. The full variable domain, rest sourced from reference TRBV18 and TRBJ1-5, is NAGVMQNPRHLVRRRGQEARLRCSPMKGHSHVYWYRQLPEEGLKFMVYLQKENIIDESGMPKERFSAEFPKEGPSILRIQQVVRGDSAAYFCASSPLQGNQPQHFGDGTRLSIL.

The chain is built from TRBV5-4 and TRBJ2-7, with D possibly being TRBD2 (6 bases). V was clipped by 1 base and J by 0 bases, with 26 bases between them. Germline CDR1 reads SGHNT; CDR2 reads YYREEE (reference sequence). This CDR3 has 20 amino acids. The CDR3 coding sequence is TGTGCCAGCAGCTTGTCATGGGGGTTATGGGGCGGGACGGGCTCCTACGAGCAGTACTTC. Amino acid sequence: CASSLSWGLWGGTGSYEQYF.

The CDR3 reads CASSPPGEVKTQYF. CDR3 nucleotides: TGTGCCAGCAGTCCACCTGGGGAGGTGAAGACCCAGTACTTC. The V call is TRBV6-6, the J call TRBJ2-5; D possibly corresponds to TRBD2 (6 bases). The CDR3 totals 14 residues. The germline gives CDR1 MNHNY, CDR2 SVGAGI (reference sequence). Trimming took 5 bases from V and 6 from J, leaving 16 bases between them.

This chain uses TRBV7-2 with TRBJ2-2; TRBD2 aligns across 12 bases. V dropped 5 bases and J dropped 4; count of bases not matched to a gene: 5. The germline gives CDR1 SGHTA, CDR2 FQGNSA. The CDR3 totals 16 residues. The CDR3 DNA reads as TGTGCCAGCAGCACTCCTAGCGGGAGGGCCACCGGGGAGCTGTTTTTT. This translates into CASSTPSGRATGELFF.

CDR3 in DNA: TGCGCCAGCAGCTCTAACAGGGGGCTCGAGGGCTACACCTTC. Its translation: CASSSNRGLEGYTF. The chain combines TRBV5-1 with TRBJ1-2; 9 nucleotides match TRBD1. The CDR3 spans 14 residues. CDR1 SGHRS and CDR2 YFSETQ come from the germline V gene. V trimming: 3 bases; J trimming: 8 bases; junction bases outside the gene matches: 8.

The J gene is TRBJ2-3, the V gene TRBV5-1; D gene uncertain. Trimming shortened V by 1 base and J by 3 bases, and 6 bases separated the two germline ends. The CDR3 has 13 amino acids. Germline CDR1 SGHRS, CDR2 YFSETQ. DNA for the CDR3: TGCGCCAGCAGCTTGATCGGGACAGATACGCAGTATTTT. Translation gives CASSLIGTDTQYF.

This clone showed up just once. At one boundary the junction diverges from the germline segment, which might be a read error. The rearrangement links TRBV7-9 to TRBJ2-7; TRBD1 is a possible D gene (5 bases). This CDR3 region has 14 residues. Germline assignment: CDR1 SEHNR and CDR2 FQNEAQ (reference sequence). The CDR3 DNA sequence: TGCGCCAGCAGCCAAGATCCCAGGGCGTACGAGCAGTACTTC. Translating it yields CASSQDPRAYEQYF.

This chain links TRBV4-1 with TRBJ2-1; unclear D gene. Germline CDR1 is MGHRA and CDR2 is YSYEKL. There are 15 residues in the CDR3. Trimming took 4 bases from V and 2 from J, leaving 12 bases between them. The CDR3 spells CASSPRSLPYNEQFF. CDR3 nucleotide sequence: TGCGCCAGCAGCCCTCGGAGTCTCCCCTACAATGAGCAGTTCTTC.

The chain joins TRBV7-2 to TRBJ2-3; 9 nucleotides align to TRBD2. The V segment lost 6 bases and the J segment 2 bases; nucleotides outside the gene matches: 6. The CDR3 has 15 residues. Per germline, CDR1 SGHTA and CDR2 FQGNSA. This chain's CDR3 is CASRFSGSFTDTQYF. The CDR3 coding sequence is TGTGCCAGCAGATTTAGCGGGAGTTTCACAGATACGCAGTATTTT.